The next 12 T cell receptor beta chains were all read from a single sample in a study of blood T cell repertoires in COVID-19. TCRdb's copy holds only in-frame clones and misses some; the assay was immunoSEQ multiplex PCR. The data hold roughly 77,000 clones, with approximately 90% observed a single time. Sequenced input: peripheral blood. The receptor set was obtained from a woman of 80 years or more with active COVID-19.

About this clone: The same CDR3 can be traced to other DNA sequences in this sample. V gene TRBV6-2 or TRBV6-3 combines with J gene TRBJ1-5, with D tentatively TRBD1 (6 bases). In germline, CDR1 is MNHEY, CDR2 SVGEGT. V lost 2 bases and J 4 bases, leaving 12 bases between the germline ends. The CDR3 is 15 amino acids. The CDR3 reads CASSYGDRRNQPQHF. The DNA of the CDR3 is TGTGCCAGCAGTTACGGTGACAGGCGGAATCAGCCCCAGCATTTT.

V usage is TRBV28 and J usage is TRBJ1-2; D uncertain. Looked up from germline, CDR1 is MDHEN and CDR2 is SYDVKM. The CDR3 has 13 residues. The CDR3 spells CAVTYNLGRGYTF. The CDR3 DNA reads TGTGCTGTCACCTATAACCTCGGTCGGGGCTACACCTTC.

The chain employs TRBV5-1 and TRBJ2-3; 12 bases are shared with TRBD2. Germline CDR1 reads SGHRS; CDR2 reads YFSETQ. V gave up 2 bases and J gave up 3 bases; unmatched junction bases: 4. This CDR3 spans 16 amino acids. For the CDR3, the DNA is TGCGCCAGCAGCTTCTCTGGGACTAGCGGGACAGATACGCAGTATTTT. Translation gives CASSFSGTSGTDTQYF.

This clone has more than one count but fewer than ten. The CDR3 DNA sequence: TGTGCCAGCAGTTTAGCACAGTACACCGGGGAGCTGTTTTTT. Residues: CASSLAQYTGELFF. The gene calls are TRBV28 and TRBJ2-2; no definite D call. V was cut by 2 bases and J by 3 bases, with 7 bases left in between. This CDR3 has 14 amino acids. The V gene's germline CDR1 is MDHEN and CDR2 SYDVKM.

The V call is TRBV7-6, the J call TRBJ2-7; 9 positions match TRBD2. The CDR3 runs 15 residues. V lost 0 bases, J lost 4 bases, and 4 bases stayed unmatched. Germline V gene data show CDR1 as SGHVS and CDR2 as FNYEAQ. This CDR3 is CASSLAPSGVYEQYF. The CDR3 nucleotides are TGTGCCAGCAGCTTAGCTCCTAGCGGGGTGTACGAGCAGTACTTC.

The chain is built from TRBV6-6 and TRBJ1-3; D remains ambiguous. Looked up from germline, CDR1 is MNHNY and CDR2 is SVGAGI (reference sequence). V lost 8 bases to trimming and J lost 1 base, with 15 bases between them. CDR3 length: 15 amino acids. The CDR3 DNA sequence: TGTGCCAGCCGTTCTTACAGTTCTTCTGGAAACACCATATATTTT. It codes for CASRSYSSSGNTIYF.

This clone was seen more than once but under ten times. V is TRBV7-2 and J is TRBJ2-7; 10 bases align to TRBD2. Germline CDR1 reads SGHTA; CDR2 reads FQGNSA. The CDR3 consists of 15 residues. J was trimmed by 2 bases and V by 3 bases; bases with no gene match: 4. For the CDR3, the DNA is TGTGCCAGCAGCTTTAGCGGGAGGTCTACCTACGAGCAGTACTTC. Its protein product is CASSFSGRSTYEQYF.

This clone is a singleton in its sample. This chain joins TRBV28 and TRBJ2-6; 8 positions agree with TRBD1. Germline lookup yields CDR1 MDHEN and CDR2 SYDVKM. Losses at the gene ends were 3 bases for V and 0 bases for J; bases not matched to a gene: 7. The CDR3 loop spans 18 amino acids. CDR3 sequence: CASSLVRDRISGANVLTF. The CDR3 DNA reads TGTGCCAGCAGTTTGGTACGGGACAGGATCTCTGGGGCCAACGTCCTGACTTTC.

The rearrangement links TRBV4-1 to TRBJ2-5; D is perhaps TRBD2 (5 bases). CDR1 and CDR2 from the germline V gene are MGHRA and YSYEKL. The CDR3 is made up of 17 amino acids. Deletions cut 4 bases from V and 2 bases from J, with 20 bases between. CDR3 coding DNA: TGCGCCAGCAGCCCCCGGGGAAAGGGAAGGTCACAAGAGACCCAGTACTTC. Protein sequence: CASSPRGKGRSQETQYF.

The chain recombines TRBV28 with TRBJ2-1, with 7 nucleotides matching TRBD1. Germline V gene sequence: CDR1 MDHEN, CDR2 SYDVKM. The CDR3 is made up of 12 amino acids. V shed 5 bases, J shed 11 bases, and the junction held 6 bases outside the gene matches. The CDR3 DNA follows: TGTGCCAGCAGTCCCGGGACAGTGCAGCAGTTCTTC. Its translation is CASSPGTVQQFF.

This clone was counted once. The chain uses TRBV27 and TRBJ2-3; possibly TRBD1 for D (8 bases). V was trimmed by 8 bases and J by 9 bases, leaving 18 bases between them. The germline gives CDR1 MNHEY, CDR2 SMNVEV (reference sequence). The CDR3 has 13 residues. The CDR3 DNA sequence: TGTGCCAGCGGATACAGGGGGAGGGACACGCAGTATTTT. Residues: CASGYRGRDTQYF.

This clone appeared a few times. J is TRBJ2-6 and V is TRBV4-3; tentative D call: TRBD2 (6 bases). With 0 bases removed from V and 0 bases from J, the gap between germline ends came to 12 bases. This CDR3 is built from 18 residues. Germline assignment: CDR1 LGHNA and CDR2 YSLEER. This chain's CDR3 is CASSQEYGGNSGANVLTF. DNA of the CDR3: TGCGCCAGCAGCCAAGAGTACGGCGGGAACTCTGGGGCCAACGTCCTGACTTTC.